Each of the 10 T cell receptor beta chains below was sequenced from the same sample in a study of cytomegalovirus exposure and HLA in healthy donors. Clones were sequenced by immunoSEQ multiplex PCR, and TCRdb holds only the in-frame ones, with some missing. The sample carries more than 95,000 clones, around 90% recorded once. Sequenced: PBMCs. These receptors all stem from a woman between 18 and 30 years old in good health and CMV-seronegative.

This chain joins TRBV4-1 and TRBJ2-5; the match to TRBD2 covers 9 bases. The CDR3 is made up of 19 amino acids. CDR1 is MGHRA and CDR2 is YSYEKL in the germline V gene. V was pared by 4 bases and J by 1 base, with 16 bases of the junction left unmatched. The CDR3 sequence is CASSRLPPPFSGSQETQYF. DNA for the CDR3: TGCGCCAGCAGCCGCCTCCCACCCCCATTTAGCGGGAGCCAAGAGACCCAGTACTTC.

This chain links TRBV20-1 with TRBJ1-4; a possible D gene is TRBD1 (6 bases). Germline-derived CDR1 and CDR2 are DFQATT and SNEGSKA (reference sequence). Trimming pared 6 bases from V and 8 bases from J, leaving 10 bases between. The CDR3 runs to 11 residues. The CDR3 protein is CSAIDREKLFF. CDR3 sequence (DNA): TGCAGTGCCATAGACAGGGAAAAACTGTTTTTT.

V gene TRBV6-5 combines with J gene TRBJ2-7; perhaps TRBD1 as D (6 bases). This CDR3 spans 13 amino acids. Germline V gives CDR1 MNHEY, CDR2 SVGAGI. The V and J ends lost 6 bases and 2 bases respectively, with 11 bases between them. This CDR3 is CASSSDRTYEQYF. The DNA for the CDR3 is TGTGCCAGCAGCTCGGACAGAACCTACGAGCAGTACTTC.

V is TRBV29-1 and J is TRBJ1-2, with 9 bases fitting TRBD1. The CDR3 spans 14 residues. From germline, CDR1 is SQVTM and CDR2 ANQGSEA. The junction had 8 bases not matched to a gene; V was cut back by 4 bases and J by 5 bases. This CDR3 reads CSVGGTGIRYGYTF. The CDR3 DNA is TGCAGCGTTGGCGGGACAGGGATTCGGTATGGCTACACCTTC.

The V gene is TRBV19, the J gene TRBJ2-7; TRBD2 matches at 8 bases. This CDR3 has 16 residues. The V gene end was trimmed by 3 bases and the J gene end by 7 bases; junction bases not matched to a gene: 14. CDR1 and CDR2 (germline): LNHDA, SQIVND (reference sequence). The CDR3, as DNA: TGTGCCAGTAGTATTTCGGCTAGCGGGCTAACGCCAGAGCAGTACTTC. Its translation is CASSISASGLTPEQYF. The full variable domain, in which reference TRBV19 and TRBJ2-7 provide the parts outside the CDR3, is DGGITQSPKYLFRKEGQNVTLSCEQNLNHDAMYWYRQDPGQGLRLIYYSQIVNDFQKGDIAEGYSVSREKKESFPLTVTSAQKNPTAFYLCASSISASGLTPEQYFGPGTRLTVT.

The sample holds one count of this clone. Relative to the germline gene, one junction end is altered; a read error may explain this. Here the CDR3 reads CARSVGDSRFSGNTIYF. As DNA, the CDR3 is TGTGCCAGAAGTGTTGGGGACTCTAGATTCTCTGGAAACACCATATATTTT. This rearrangement joins TRBV2 to TRBJ1-3, with D perhaps TRBD1 (5 bases). CDR1 is SNHLY, CDR2 FYNNEI, per germline. This CDR3 spans 17 amino acids. Combining the CDR3 with reference TRBV2 and TRBJ1-3 gives the whole variable domain EPEVTQTPSHQVTQMGQEVILRCVPISNHLYFYWYRQILGQKVEFLVSFYNNEISEKSEIFDDQFSVERPDGSNFTLKIRSTKLEDSAMYFCARSVGDSRFSGNTIYFGEGSWLTVV.

Note on this clone: A read error may account for a junction end that differs from germline. V usage is TRBV6-5 and J usage is TRBJ2-5, with TRBD1 matching 7 bases. Germline CDR1 is MNHEY and CDR2 is SVGAGI. This CDR3 contains 14 residues. CDR3 sequence reads: CANSWGQLYTEQYF. The CDR3 coding sequence is TGTGCCAACAGTTGGGGACAGCTCTACACAGAACAGTACTTC.

The genes are TRBV9 and TRBJ2-7, with 8 bases fitting TRBD1. The V gene's germline CDR1 is SGDLS and CDR2 YYNGEE. The CDR3 consists of 13 residues. The V segment lost 4 bases and the J segment 6 bases; nucleotides outside the gene matches: 6. As DNA, the CDR3 is TGTGCCAGCAGCATCGGACAGGGAGGCGAGCAGTACTTC. It encodes CASSIGQGGEQYF. Complete variable domain (other parts from reference TRBV9 and TRBJ2-7): DSGVTQTPKHLITATGQRVTLRCSPRSGDLSVYWYQQSLDQGLQFLIQYYNGEERAKGNILERFSAQQFPDLHSELNLSSLELGDSALYFCASSIGQGGEQYFGPGTRLTVT.

The V and J genes are TRBV2 and TRBJ2-3; maybe TRBD2 (6 bases). Between the trimmed V and J ends, which lost 6 bases and 2 bases, there was a span of 15 bases. Germline values: CDR1 SNHLY, CDR2 FYNNEI. The CDR3 contains 15 residues. The CDR3 DNA sequence: TGTGCCAGCAGCCTCGGGGGAGTACACACAGATACGCAGTATTTT. Its translation: CASSLGGVHTDTQYF.

The V gene is TRBV5-1, the J gene TRBJ1-4, with D possibly matching TRBD1 (6 bases). The CDR3 covers 12 residues. Between the trimmed V and J ends, which lost 5 bases and 12 bases, there was a span of 14 bases. CDR1 is SGHRS and CDR2 is YFSETQ in the germline V gene. DNA for the CDR3: TGCGCCAGCAGGGGAACAGGGAGAGAACTGTTTTTT. Its protein is CASRGTGRELFF.